This passage covers 18 T cell receptor beta chains from one sample sequenced in a study of T cell responses to AZD1222 COVID-19 vaccine. Clones were sequenced by immunoSEQ multiplex PCR, and TCRdb holds only the in-frame ones, with some missing. The table records roughly 90,000 clones, 89% of them present only once. The sequences come from peripheral blood, collected 28 days after the second AZD1222 dose. The receptors were sampled from an adult who received the AZD1222 COVID-19 vaccine.

The chain carries TRBV6-5 and TRBJ1-1; TRBD1 aligns across 10 bases. J gave up 10 bases and V 0 bases, and 8 bases lay outside the gene matches. Germline V gene lookup returns CDR1 MNHEY and CDR2 SVGAGI. The CDR3 consists of 15 residues. CDR3 in DNA: TGTGCCAGCAGTTACTCGACTCGGACAGGGGGAACAGCTTTCTTT. Protein: CASSYSTRTGGTAFF.

This clone came up once. The DNA of the CDR3 is TGTGCCAGCAGTTTATCCGGGGGCAGCTCCTACGAGCAGTACTTC. The encoded protein is CASSLSGGSSYEQYF. The chain combines TRBV28 with TRBJ2-7; possibly TRBD1 or TRBD2 for D (6 bases each). Trimming left V 1 base short and J 0 bases short, with 10 bases between. CDR3 length: 15 residues. Germline V gene lookup returns CDR1 MDHEN and CDR2 SYDVKM. Complete variable domain (other parts from reference TRBV28 and TRBJ2-7): DVKVTQSSRYLVKRTGEKVFLECVQDMDHENMFWYRQDPGLGLRLIYFSYDVKMKEKGDIPEGYSVSREKKERFSLILESASTNQTSMYLCASSLSGGSSYEQYFGPGTRLTVT.

This clone is a singleton in its sample. This chain connects TRBV4-3 to TRBJ2-7; D perhaps matches TRBD1 (7 bases). Trimming shortened V by 4 bases and J by 5 bases, and 18 bases separated the two germline ends. The CDR3 spans 15 residues. In germline, CDR1 is LGHNA, CDR2 YSLEER. The DNA for the CDR3 is TGCGCCAGCAGCCCAAGACAGGGAGGATTTGACGAGCAGTACTTC. This translates into CASSPRQGGFDEQYF.

The V and J genes are TRBV9 and TRBJ2-3, with D possibly TRBD1 on 5 matching bases. This CDR3 spans 15 amino acids. CDR1 and CDR2 (germline): SGDLS, YYNGEE. V was trimmed by 2 bases and J by 0 bases, leaving 10 bases between them. The CDR3 DNA reads TGTGCCAGCAGCGTTGGGGCTTCTAGCACAGATACGCAGTATTTT. Translated, it gives CASSVGASSTDTQYF.

The J gene is TRBJ2-3, the V gene TRBV19; no clear D. Trimming removed 4 bases at V and 6 bases at J, with 11 bases between. This CDR3 is 13 amino acids long. Germline V gene sequence: CDR1 LNHDA, CDR2 SQIVND (reference sequence). CDR3 amino acids: CASSRYRGDTQYF. The CDR3 DNA follows: TGTGCCAGTAGTAGATATAGAGGCGATACGCAGTATTTT.

The chain is built from TRBV28 and TRBJ2-7; D possibly matches TRBD1 or TRBD2 (5 bases each). With 4 bases removed from V and 11 bases from J, the gap between germline ends came to 15 bases. Germline CDR1 MDHEN, CDR2 SYDVKM. The CDR3 spans 12 residues. CDR3: CASSYGLGEKYF. In DNA form, the CDR3 reads TGTGCCAGCAGTTACGGTCTAGGGGAGAAGTACTTC.

V and J are TRBV6-5 and TRBJ1-1, with D possibly TRBD1 on 5 matching bases. The CDR3 spans 14 residues. Trimming stripped 8 bases from V and 7 bases from J, with 20 bases between. CDR1 and CDR2 from the germline V gene are MNHEY and SVGAGI. The CDR3 DNA sequence: TGTGCCAGCTCGGTTTCAGGGTTTGTGGGTGAAGCTTTCTTT. Translating it yields CASSVSGFVGEAFF.

The J gene is TRBJ1-1, the V gene TRBV27; D possibly corresponds to TRBD1 (6 bases). The CDR3 is 17 amino acids. Germline CDR1 is MNHEY and CDR2 is SMNVEV (reference sequence). With 3 bases removed from V and 0 bases from J, the gap between germline ends came to 17 bases. CDR3 residues: CASSFYKGGALNTEAFF. The CDR3 coding sequence is TGTGCCAGCAGTTTTTATAAGGGGGGAGCTTTGAACACTGAAGCTTTCTTT.

The rearrangement uses TRBV7-2 and TRBJ2-5; 8 positions match TRBD2. The V gene end was trimmed by 5 bases and the J gene end by 5 bases; junction bases not matched to a gene: 7. Looked up from germline, CDR1 is SGHTA and CDR2 is FQGNSA. This CDR3 contains 14 residues. The CDR3 reads CASSVSGAMETQYF. In DNA, the CDR3 is TGTGCCAGCAGCGTTAGCGGGGCAATGGAGACCCAGTACTTC.

V usage is TRBV5-1 and J usage is TRBJ1-2; the match to TRBD1 covers 9 bases. The V and J ends lost 3 bases and 3 bases, in that order; junction bases with no gene match: 6. The CDR3 extends over 15 amino acids. Germline V gene sequence: CDR1 SGHRS, CDR2 YFSETQ. CDR3 residues: CASSSGQGYYYGYTF. Written as DNA, the CDR3 is TGCGCCAGCAGCTCGGGACAGGGTTACTACTATGGCTACACCTTC.

This rearrangement joins TRBV13 to TRBJ2-5; a weak D match, TRBD2 (5 bases). The CDR3 contains 14 residues. V was cut by 5 bases and J by 4 bases, with 14 bases left in between. Germline V gene lookup returns CDR1 PRHDT and CDR2 FYEKMQ (reference sequence). The CDR3 is CASSPRGTLETQYF. As DNA, the CDR3 is TGTGCCAGCAGCCCACGGGGTACGTTAGAGACCCAGTACTTC. The entire variable domain, with the rest obtained from reference TRBV13 and TRBJ2-5, is as follows: AAGVIQSPRHLIKEKRETATLKCYPIPRHDTVYWYQQGPGQDPQFLISFYEKMQSDKGSIPDRFSAQQFSDYHSELNMSSLELGDSALYFCASSPRGTLETQYFGPGTRLLVL.

V gene TRBV28 combines with J gene TRBJ1-4; D uncertain. Trimming shortened V by 6 bases and J by 4 bases, and 12 bases separated the two germline ends. CDR3 size: 14 residues. Germline assignment: CDR1 MDHEN and CDR2 SYDVKM. In nucleotides, the CDR3 is TGTGCCAGCAGCCTGACGGGCCGTAATGAAAAACTGTTTTTT. Protein sequence: CASSLTGRNEKLFF.

Of note for this clone: An end of the junction does not agree with germline; a read error may underlie this. J is TRBJ2-1 and V is TRBV7-7, with a weak D call TRBD2 (5 bases). This CDR3 is 16 amino acids long. Per the germline V gene, CDR1 is SSHAT and CDR2 is FNYEAQ (reference sequence). CDR3 bases: TGTGCTAGCAGCTTAGGCGACGGGGAAAACTACAATGAGCAGTTCTTC. Translation: CASSLGDGENYNEQFF.

This chain connects TRBV7-9 to TRBJ2-7; unclear D gene. The V end was cut by 2 bases, the J end by 7 bases, with 18 bases between. The CDR3 runs to 15 residues. Germline V CDR1 and CDR2: SEHNR, FQNEAQ (reference sequence). The CDR3 DNA sequence: TGTGCCAGCAGCTTATCTTCGTTTGGCTACGTAGAGCAGTACTTC. This encodes CASSLSSFGYVEQYF.

V and J are TRBV10-2 and TRBJ2-2; a possible D gene is TRBD2 (5 bases). CDR1 and CDR2 (germline): WSHSY, SAAADI. Between the trimmed V and J ends, which lost 4 bases and 5 bases, there was a span of 5 bases. The CDR3 consists of 12 residues. For the CDR3, the DNA is TGCGCCAGCAGTGGAGGGACCGGGGAGCTGTTTTTT. It encodes CASSGGTGELFF.

V is TRBV28 and J is TRBJ2-7; 9 bases align to TRBD1. Trimming cost V 8 bases and J 1 base; bases outside gene matches: 3. Germline CDR1 MDHEN, CDR2 SYDVKM. There are 13 residues in the CDR3. The CDR3 here is CASGDRVSYEQYF. CDR3 nucleotides: TGTGCCAGCGGGGACAGGGTTTCCTACGAGCAGTACTTC.

The chain is built from TRBV7-3 and TRBJ2-1, with 7 bases fitting TRBD2. V shed 5 bases and J 0 bases; nucleotides not matched to a gene: 7. Germline V lookup: CDR1 SGHTA, CDR2 FQGTGA. The length of the CDR3 is 16 residues. CDR3: CASSPGGTRSYNEQFF. In nucleotides, the CDR3 is TGTGCCAGCAGCCCCGGGGGGACCCGCTCCTACAATGAGCAGTTCTTC.

The gene calls are TRBV9 and TRBJ2-1; 10 positions agree with TRBD2. The germline CDR1 and CDR2 sequences are SGDLS and YYNGEE. The CDR3 is 16 amino acids. The trim removed 1 base at V and 6 bases at J, leaving 7 bases unmatched. In nucleotides, the CDR3 is TGTGCCAGCAGCGTAAATCAGCGGGGGGGCGGCAATGAGCAGTTCTTC. Protein sequence: CASSVNQRGGGNEQFF.